Given below is one T cell receptor (beta chain) in context. No antigen is known for it. This sample stems from a study of monozygotic twins with inflammatory bowel disease. Points from the study as a whole: Limited statistical power may explain no repertoire similarity difference between concordant and discordant twins.

From its re-call of the 5' RACE reads, TCRdb lists each CDR3 protein once, without DNA. The specimen's table records nearly 450,000 distinct CDR3 sequences. Sequenced input: blood. This sequence originates from a human donor with ulcerative colitis or Crohn's disease, or a healthy co-twin of an affected twin (not recorded which).

The chain's CDR3 is CASSQESSGGFLGTDTQYF. This chain connects TRBV3-1 to TRBJ2-3; TCRdb lists TRBD2, though no DNA is available to test this call. The CDR3 has 19 residues. The germline CDR1 and CDR2 sequences are LGHDT and YNNKEL (reference sequence).